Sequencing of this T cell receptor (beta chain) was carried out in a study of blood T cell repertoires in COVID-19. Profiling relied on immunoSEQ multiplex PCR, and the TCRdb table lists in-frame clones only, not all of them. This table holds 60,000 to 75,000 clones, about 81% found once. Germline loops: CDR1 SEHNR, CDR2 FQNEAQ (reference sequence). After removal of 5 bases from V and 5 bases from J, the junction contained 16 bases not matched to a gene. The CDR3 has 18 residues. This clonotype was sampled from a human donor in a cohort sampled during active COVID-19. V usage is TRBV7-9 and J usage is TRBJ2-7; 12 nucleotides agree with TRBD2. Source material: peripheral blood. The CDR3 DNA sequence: TGTGCCAGCAGCCCCCTCCTAGCGGGAGGGCCTCAAGGGGACGAGCAGTACTTC. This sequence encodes CASSPLLAGGPQGDEQYF.